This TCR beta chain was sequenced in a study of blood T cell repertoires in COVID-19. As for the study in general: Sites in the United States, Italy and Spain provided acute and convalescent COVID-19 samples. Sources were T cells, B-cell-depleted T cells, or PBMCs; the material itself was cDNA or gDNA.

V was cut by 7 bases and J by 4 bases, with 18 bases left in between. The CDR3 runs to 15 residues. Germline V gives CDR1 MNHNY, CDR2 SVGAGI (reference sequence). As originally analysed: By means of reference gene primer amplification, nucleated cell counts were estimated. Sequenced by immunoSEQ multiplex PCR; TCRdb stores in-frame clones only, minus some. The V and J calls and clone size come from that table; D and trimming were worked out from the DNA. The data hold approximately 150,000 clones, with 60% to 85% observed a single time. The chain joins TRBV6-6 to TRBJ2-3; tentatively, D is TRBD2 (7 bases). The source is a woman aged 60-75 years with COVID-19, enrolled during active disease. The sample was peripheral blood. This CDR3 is CASKYEAGAADTQYF. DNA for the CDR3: TGTGCCAGCAAGTACGAGGCGGGGGCCGCAGATACGCAGTATTTT.